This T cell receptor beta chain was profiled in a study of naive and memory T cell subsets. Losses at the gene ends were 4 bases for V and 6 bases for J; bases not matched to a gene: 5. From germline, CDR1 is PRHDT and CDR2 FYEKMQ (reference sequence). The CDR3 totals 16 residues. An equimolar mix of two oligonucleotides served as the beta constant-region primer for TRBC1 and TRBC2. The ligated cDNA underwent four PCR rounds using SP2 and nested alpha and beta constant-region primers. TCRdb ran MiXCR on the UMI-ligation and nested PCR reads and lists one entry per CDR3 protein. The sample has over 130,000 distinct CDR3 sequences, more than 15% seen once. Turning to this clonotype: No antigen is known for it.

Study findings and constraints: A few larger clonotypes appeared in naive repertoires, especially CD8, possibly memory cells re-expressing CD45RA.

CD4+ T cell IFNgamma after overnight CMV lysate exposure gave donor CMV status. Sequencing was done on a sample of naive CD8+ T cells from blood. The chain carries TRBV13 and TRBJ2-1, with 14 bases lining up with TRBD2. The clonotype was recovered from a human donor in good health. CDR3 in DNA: TGTGCCAGCAGCTCCCAGACTAGCGGGAGGGCCAATGAGCAGTTCTTC. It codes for CASSSQTSGRANEQFF. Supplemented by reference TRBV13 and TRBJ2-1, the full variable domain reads AAGVIQSPRHLIKEKRETATLKCYPIPRHDTVYWYQQGPGQDPQFLISFYEKMQSDKGSIPDRFSAQQFSDYHSELNMSSLELGDSALYFCASSSQTSGRANEQFFGPGTRLTVL.